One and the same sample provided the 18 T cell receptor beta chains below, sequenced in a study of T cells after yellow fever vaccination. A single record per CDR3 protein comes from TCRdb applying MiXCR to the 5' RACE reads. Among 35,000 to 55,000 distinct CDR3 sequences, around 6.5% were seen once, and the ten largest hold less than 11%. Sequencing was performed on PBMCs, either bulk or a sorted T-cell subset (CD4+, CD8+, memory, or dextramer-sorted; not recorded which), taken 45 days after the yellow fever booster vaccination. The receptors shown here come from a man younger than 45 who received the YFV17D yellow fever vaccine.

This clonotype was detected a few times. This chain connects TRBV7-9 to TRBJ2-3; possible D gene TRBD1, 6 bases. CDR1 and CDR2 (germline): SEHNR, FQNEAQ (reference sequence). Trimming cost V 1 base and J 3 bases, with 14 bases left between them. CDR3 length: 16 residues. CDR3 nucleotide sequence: TGTGCCAGCAGCTTAGGGCAGGGGAAGAGAACAGATACGCAGTATTTT. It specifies CASSLGQGKRTDTQYF.

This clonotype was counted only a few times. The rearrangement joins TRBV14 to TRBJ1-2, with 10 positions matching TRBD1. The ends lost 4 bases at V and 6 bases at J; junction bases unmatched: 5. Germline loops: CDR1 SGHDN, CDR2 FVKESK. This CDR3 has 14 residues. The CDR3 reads CASSRDGTGDGYTF. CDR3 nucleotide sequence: TGTGCCAGCAGCCGGGACGGGACAGGGGATGGCTACACCTTC.

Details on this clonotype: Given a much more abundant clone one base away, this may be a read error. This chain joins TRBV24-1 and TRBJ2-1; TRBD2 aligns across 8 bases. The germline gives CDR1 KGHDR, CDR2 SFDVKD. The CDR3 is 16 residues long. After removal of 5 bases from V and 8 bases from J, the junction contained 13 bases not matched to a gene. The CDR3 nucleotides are TGTGCCACCAGTGCCCCAAGCGGGAGAGAGGCTGATGAGCAGTTCTTC. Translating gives CATSAPSGREADEQFF.

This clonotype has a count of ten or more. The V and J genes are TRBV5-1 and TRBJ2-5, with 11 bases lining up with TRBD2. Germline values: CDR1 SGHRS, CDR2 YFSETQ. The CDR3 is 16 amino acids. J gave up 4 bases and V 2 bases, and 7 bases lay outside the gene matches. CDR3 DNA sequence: TGCGCCAGCAGCTTCTCGCTAGCGGGGGGCGGAGAGACCCAGTACTTC. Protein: CASSFSLAGGGETQYF.

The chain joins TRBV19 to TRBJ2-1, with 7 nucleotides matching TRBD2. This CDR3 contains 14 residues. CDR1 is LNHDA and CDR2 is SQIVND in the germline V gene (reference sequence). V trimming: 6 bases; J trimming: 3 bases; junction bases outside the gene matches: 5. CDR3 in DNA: TGTGCCAGTAGAGTTCTAGCGGACTACAATGAGCAGTTCTTC. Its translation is CASRVLADYNEQFF.

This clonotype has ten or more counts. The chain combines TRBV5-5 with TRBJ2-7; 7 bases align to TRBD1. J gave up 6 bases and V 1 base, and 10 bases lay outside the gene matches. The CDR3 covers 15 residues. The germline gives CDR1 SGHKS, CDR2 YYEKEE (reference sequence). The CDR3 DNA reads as TGTGCCAGCAGCTTGTTGTTCCGGGACAGTACCGAGCAGTACTTC. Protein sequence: CASSLLFRDSTEQYF.

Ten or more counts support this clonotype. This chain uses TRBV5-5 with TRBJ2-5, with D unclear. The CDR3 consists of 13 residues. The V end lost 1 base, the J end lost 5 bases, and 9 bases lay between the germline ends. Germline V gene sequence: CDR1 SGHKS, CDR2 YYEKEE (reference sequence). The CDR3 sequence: CASSLSSGETQYF. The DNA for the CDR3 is TGTGCCAGCAGCTTGAGCAGTGGGGAGACCCAGTACTTC.

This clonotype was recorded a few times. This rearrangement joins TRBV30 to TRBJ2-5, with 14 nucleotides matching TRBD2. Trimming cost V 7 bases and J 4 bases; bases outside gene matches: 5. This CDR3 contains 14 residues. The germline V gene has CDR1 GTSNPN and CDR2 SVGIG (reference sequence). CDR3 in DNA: TGTGCCTCCCACGGACTAGCGGGAGGAGAGACCCAGTACTTC. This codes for CASHGLAGGETQYF.

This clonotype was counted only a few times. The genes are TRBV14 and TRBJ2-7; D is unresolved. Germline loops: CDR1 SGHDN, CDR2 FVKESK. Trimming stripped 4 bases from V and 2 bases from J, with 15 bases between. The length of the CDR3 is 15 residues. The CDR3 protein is CASSPSNPSPYEQYF. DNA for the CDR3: TGTGCCAGCAGCCCATCAAACCCCTCCCCCTACGAGCAGTACTTC.

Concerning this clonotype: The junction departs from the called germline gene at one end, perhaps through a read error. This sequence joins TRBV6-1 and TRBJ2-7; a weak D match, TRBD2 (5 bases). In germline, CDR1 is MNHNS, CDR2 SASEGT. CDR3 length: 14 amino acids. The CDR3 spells CASIPRAGAYDQYF. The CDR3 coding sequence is TGTGCCAGCATCCCGAGGGCCGGCGCCTACGATCAGTACTTC.

The CDR3 DNA is TGTGCCAGTAGTATAGAGGGGGGTCAGCCCCAGCATTTT. This codes for CASSIEGGQPQHF. The V call is TRBV19, the J call TRBJ1-5; TRBD1 is a possible D gene (5 bases). The germline V gene has CDR1 LNHDA and CDR2 SQIVND (reference sequence). V was pared by 0 bases and J by 6 bases, with 6 bases between. CDR3 size: 13 residues.

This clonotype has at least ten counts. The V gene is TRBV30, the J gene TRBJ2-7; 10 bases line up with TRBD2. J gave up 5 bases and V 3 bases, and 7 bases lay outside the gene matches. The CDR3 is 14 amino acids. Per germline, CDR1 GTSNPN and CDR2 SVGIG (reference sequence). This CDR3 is CAWRHVAGGHEQYF. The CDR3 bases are TGTGCCTGGAGGCACGTAGCGGGAGGTCACGAGCAGTACTTC.

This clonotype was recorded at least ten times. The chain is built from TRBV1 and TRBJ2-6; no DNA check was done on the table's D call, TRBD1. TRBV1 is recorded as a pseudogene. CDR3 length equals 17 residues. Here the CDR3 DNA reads TGCACCAGCAGCCAAGATAAAAGAAGGGGTGGGGCCAACGTCCTGACTTTC. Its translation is CTSSQDKRRGGANVLTF.

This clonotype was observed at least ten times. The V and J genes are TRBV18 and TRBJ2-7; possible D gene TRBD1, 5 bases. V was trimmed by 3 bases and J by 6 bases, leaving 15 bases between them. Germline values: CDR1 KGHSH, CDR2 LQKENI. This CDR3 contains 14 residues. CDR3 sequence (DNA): TGTGCCAGCTCACCTTTCGCAGGGCCGCGCGAGCAGTACTTC. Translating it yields CASSPFAGPREQYF. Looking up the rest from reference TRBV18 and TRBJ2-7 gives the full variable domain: NAGVMQNPRHLVRRRGQEARLRCSPMKGHSHVYWYRQLPEEGLKFMVYLQKENIIDESGMPKERFSAEFPKEGPSILRIQQVVRGDSAAYFCASSPFAGPREQYFGPGTRLTVT.

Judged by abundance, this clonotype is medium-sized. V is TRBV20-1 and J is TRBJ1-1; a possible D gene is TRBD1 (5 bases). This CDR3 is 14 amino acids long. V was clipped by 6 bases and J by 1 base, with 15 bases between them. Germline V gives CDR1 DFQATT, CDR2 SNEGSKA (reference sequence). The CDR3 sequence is CSAHRGAANTEAFF. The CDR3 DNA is TGCAGTGCCCACCGAGGGGCCGCGAACACTGAAGCTTTCTTT.

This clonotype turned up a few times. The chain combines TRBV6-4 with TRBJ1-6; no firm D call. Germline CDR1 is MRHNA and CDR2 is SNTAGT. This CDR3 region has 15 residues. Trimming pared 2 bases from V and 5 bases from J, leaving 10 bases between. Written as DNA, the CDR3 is TGTGCCAGCAGTGACGGGGAGGGAGATAATTCACCCCTCCACTTT. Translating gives CASSDGEGDNSPLHF.

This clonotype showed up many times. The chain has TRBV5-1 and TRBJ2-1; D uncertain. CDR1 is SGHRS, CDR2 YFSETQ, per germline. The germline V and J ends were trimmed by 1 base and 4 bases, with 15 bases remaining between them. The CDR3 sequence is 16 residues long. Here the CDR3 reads CASSLKQPSPYNEQFF. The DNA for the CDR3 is TGCGCCAGCAGCTTGAAACAACCCTCGCCTTACAATGAGCAGTTCTTC.

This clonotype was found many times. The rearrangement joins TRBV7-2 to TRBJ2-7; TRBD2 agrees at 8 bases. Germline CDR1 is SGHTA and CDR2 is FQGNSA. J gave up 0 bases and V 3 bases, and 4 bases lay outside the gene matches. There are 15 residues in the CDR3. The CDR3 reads CASSLTSVSSYEQYF. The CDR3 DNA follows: TGTGCCAGCAGCTTGACTAGCGTGAGCTCCTACGAGCAGTACTTC.